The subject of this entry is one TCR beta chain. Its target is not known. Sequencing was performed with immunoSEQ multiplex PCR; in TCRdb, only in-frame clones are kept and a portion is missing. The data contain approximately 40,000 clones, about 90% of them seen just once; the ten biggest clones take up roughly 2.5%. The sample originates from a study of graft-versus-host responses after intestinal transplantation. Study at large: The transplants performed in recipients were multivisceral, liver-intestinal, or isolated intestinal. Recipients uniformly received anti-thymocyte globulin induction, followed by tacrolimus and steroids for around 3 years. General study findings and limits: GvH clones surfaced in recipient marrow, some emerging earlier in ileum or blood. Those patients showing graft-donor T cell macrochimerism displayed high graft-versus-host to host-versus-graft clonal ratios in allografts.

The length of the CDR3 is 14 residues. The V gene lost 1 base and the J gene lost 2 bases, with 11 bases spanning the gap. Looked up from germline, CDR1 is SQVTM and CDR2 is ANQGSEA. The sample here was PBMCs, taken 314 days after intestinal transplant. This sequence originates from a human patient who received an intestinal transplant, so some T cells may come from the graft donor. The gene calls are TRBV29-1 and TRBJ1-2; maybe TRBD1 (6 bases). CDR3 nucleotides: TGCAGCGTTGAAGGGTCAACAGGGAACTATGGCTACACCTTC. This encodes CSVEGSTGNYGYTF.